The 12 T cell receptor beta chains below come from one sample, sequenced in a study of shared clonotypes between healthy human individuals. The table came from immunoSEQ multiplex PCR; TCRdb's copy has only in-frame clones and leaves some out. The table lists 2 million to 2.5 million clones, approximately 90% of them singletons. Sequencing was done on a sample of naive CD4+ T cells from PBMCs. Subset reported: CD45RA+ positively selected. These receptor sequences come from a man between 18 and 29 years old in good health. Some clones in this sample may be carry-over from other donors' samples.

The V gene is TRBV28, the J gene TRBJ2-7; D perhaps matches TRBD2 (5 bases). With 10 bases removed from V and 4 bases from J, the gap between germline ends came to 20 bases. Germline-derived CDR1 and CDR2 are MDHEN and SYDVKM. The CDR3 length is 14 residues. CDR3 DNA sequence: TGTGCCACCGAGACGAGCGGCGTTCGGTACGAGCAGTACTTC. This codes for CATETSGVRYEQYF.

The chain uses TRBV29-1 and TRBJ2-3; a possible D gene is TRBD1 (6 bases). The CDR3 is 12 amino acids. Per germline, CDR1 SQVTM and CDR2 ANQGSEA. V dropped 5 bases and J dropped 1 base, with 7 bases sitting between them. As DNA, the CDR3 is TGCAGCGTTCGACAGGGCACAGATACGCAGTATTTT. Protein: CSVRQGTDTQYF.

The rearrangement joins TRBV7-3 to TRBJ2-6; D possibly uses TRBD1 or TRBD2 (5 bases each). Per the germline V gene, CDR1 is SGHTA and CDR2 is FQGTGA. V was trimmed by 4 bases and J by 0 bases, leaving 13 bases between them. This CDR3 contains 17 residues. CDR3 amino acids: CASSSNGASSGANVLTF. As DNA, the CDR3 is TGTGCCAGCAGCTCAAACGGGGCCAGCTCTGGGGCCAACGTCCTGACTTTC. Filled out from reference TRBV7-3 and TRBJ2-6, the complete variable domain reads GAGVSQTPSNKVTEKGKYVELRCDPISGHTALYWYRQSLGQGPEFLIYFQGTGAADDSGLPNDRFFAVRPEGSVSTLKIQRTERGDSAVYLCASSSNGASSGANVLTFGAGSRLTVL.

This clone turned up a few times. The V gene is TRBV10-1, the J gene TRBJ1-4; D is ambiguous. The V gene lost 5 bases and the J gene lost 10 bases, with 14 bases spanning the gap. Germline loops: CDR1 WNHNN, CDR2 SYGVQD (reference sequence). The CDR3 loop spans 13 amino acids. The CDR3 is CASSITTWGKLFF. In DNA, the CDR3 is TGCGCCAGCAGTATCACCACTTGGGGAAAACTGTTTTTT.

J is TRBJ1-2 and V is TRBV5-8, with D tentatively TRBD1 (5 bases). The V gene's germline CDR1 is SGHTS and CDR2 YDEGEE. V lost 0 bases and J lost 4, with 10 bases in between. This CDR3 has 14 residues. The CDR3 DNA is TGTGCCAGCAGCTTGGGCAGGGCCCTCTATGGCTACACCTTC. It yields the protein CASSLGRALYGYTF.

This chain joins TRBV6-5 and TRBJ1-2; tentatively, D is TRBD1 (5 bases). Trimming cost V 0 bases and J 4 bases, with 12 bases left between them. The CDR3 totals 15 residues. Germline V gives CDR1 MNHEY, CDR2 SVGAGI. CDR3 sequence reads: CASSYSRGEIYGYTF. The DNA for the CDR3 is TGTGCCAGCAGTTACTCGCGGGGGGAGATCTATGGCTACACCTTC.

The chain has TRBV15 and TRBJ2-1, with 9 bases aligning to TRBD2. V lost 1 base to trimming and J lost 5 bases; unmatched junction nucleotides: 9. Germline CDR1 and CDR2: LNHNV and YYDKDF (reference sequence). The CDR3 is made up of 17 amino acids. The CDR3: CATSRGAGGPFDNEQFF. The CDR3 DNA reads TGTGCCACCAGCAGAGGGGCGGGAGGGCCCTTCGACAATGAGCAGTTCTTC.

V and J are TRBV5-1 and TRBJ2-3; possible D gene TRBD1, 6 bases. The V end was cut by 2 bases, the J end by 4 bases, with 11 bases between. The germline gives CDR1 SGHRS, CDR2 YFSETQ. CDR3 length: 14 residues. The CDR3 nucleotides read TGCGCCAGCAGCTTCCAGGGGACCGCAGATACGCAGTATTTT. This encodes CASSFQGTADTQYF.

This clone was seen a single time. The chain is built from TRBV27 and TRBJ1-5; 11 bases line up with TRBD1. Germline assignment: CDR1 MNHEY and CDR2 SMNVEV (reference sequence). The CDR3 extends over 19 amino acids. Trimming took 6 bases from V and 0 from J; bases not matched to a gene: 13. This CDR3 is CASRKSPGQGGHSNQPQHF. DNA for the CDR3: TGTGCCAGCAGAAAATCTCCGGGACAGGGGGGGCATAGCAATCAGCCCCAGCATTTT.

The rearrangement uses TRBV7-3 and TRBJ1-2; no reliable D call. The CDR3 contains 13 residues. Per the germline V gene, CDR1 is SGHTA and CDR2 is FQGTGA. V lost 5 bases and J lost 4, with 11 bases in between. The CDR3 loop is CASSPDPSYGYTF. CDR3 nucleotides: TGTGCCAGCAGCCCCGACCCTTCCTATGGCTACACCTTC. Together with reference TRBV7-3 and TRBJ1-2, the CDR3 gives the full variable domain: GAGVSQTPSNKVTEKGKYVELRCDPISGHTALYWYRQSLGQGPEFLIYFQGTGAADDSGLPNDRFFAVRPEGSVSTLKIQRTERGDSAVYLCASSPDPSYGYTFGSGTRLTVV.

The chain uses TRBV18 and TRBJ2-2; TRBD1 or TRBD2 may be the D gene (5 bases each). The germline V gene encodes CDR1 KGHSH and CDR2 LQKENI. This CDR3 has 15 amino acids. V was pared by 6 bases and J by 4 bases, with 15 bases between. This CDR3 is CASSAGGSRTGELFF. CDR3 DNA: TGTGCCAGCTCGGCTGGGGGTTCGCGCACCGGGGAGCTGTTTTTT.

The chain has TRBV7-2 and TRBJ2-1; D might be TRBD2 (7 bases). This CDR3 has 14 amino acids. V was cut by 5 bases and J by 9 bases, with 17 bases left in between. Germline assignment: CDR1 SGHTA and CDR2 FQGNSA. The CDR3 region has the DNA TGTGCCAGCAGCCCCGGGACTACACAGGGTGAGCAGTTCTTC. Its translation is CASSPGTTQGEQFF.